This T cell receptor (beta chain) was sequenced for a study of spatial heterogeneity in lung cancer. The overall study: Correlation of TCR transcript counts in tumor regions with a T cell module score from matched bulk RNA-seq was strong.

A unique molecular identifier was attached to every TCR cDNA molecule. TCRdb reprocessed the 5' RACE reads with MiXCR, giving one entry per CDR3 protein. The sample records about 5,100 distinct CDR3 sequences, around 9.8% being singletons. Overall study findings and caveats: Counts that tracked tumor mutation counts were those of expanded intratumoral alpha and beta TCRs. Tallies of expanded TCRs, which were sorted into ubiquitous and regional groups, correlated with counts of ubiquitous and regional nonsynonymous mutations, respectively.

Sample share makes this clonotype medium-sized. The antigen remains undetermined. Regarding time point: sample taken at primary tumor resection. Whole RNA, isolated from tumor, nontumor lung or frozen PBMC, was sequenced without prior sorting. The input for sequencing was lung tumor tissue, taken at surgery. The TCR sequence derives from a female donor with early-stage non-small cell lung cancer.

The CDR3 sequence is CASTVTRNNEKLFF. The CDR3 region has the DNA TGTGCCAGCACCGTCACAAGGAACAATGAAAAACTGTTTTTT. This chain links TRBV6-2 or TRBV6-3 with TRBJ1-4; D is uncertain. The CDR3 length is 14 residues. V was trimmed by 7 bases and J by 5 bases, leaving 14 bases between them. Per the germline V gene, CDR1 is MNHEY and CDR2 is SVGEGT.